This T cell receptor (beta chain) was identified during a study of blood T cell repertoires in COVID-19 (dated by TCRdb to 2018 to 2020). Concerning the study at large: Samples from collaborators originated in the United States, Italy and Spain and spanned both the acute and convalescent phases of COVID-19. The material from the prospective study consisted of cDNA or gDNA derived from T cells, B-cell-depleted T cells, or PBMCs. Deeply sampled blood TCRbeta repertoires from subjects exposed to, actively infected with, or recovered from COVID-19 were included in the dataset. The repertoires were released in a freely available public database intended as a resource for research on the immune response to SARS-CoV-2. Samples were obtained from the ongoing ImmuneRACE study (first 160 participants) and from about 1,300 subjects provided by 6 global collaborators. Nearly every sample came with metadata listing a de-identified subject ID, COVID-19 status, age in years and sex. Where available, HLA class I and class II types were obtained from metadata supplied by the sample provider rather than from assay-based typing.

Summary of the overall study and its limitations: Clinical and demographic metadata were provided uncurated, with the amount varying by source and participant.

As for this clone: The target of this receptor is not known. No per-base quality is available; no much larger clone lies one base away.

TCRbeta CDR3 regions were amplified from genomic DNA using the immunoSEQ Assay, a bias-controlled multiplex PCR. Under the source paper's analysis protocol: Nucleated cell counts per sample were estimated from amplification of reference gene primers within the assay. Sequence reads were collapsed and filtered to measure the absolute abundance of every unique TCRbeta CDR3 rearrangement. For each sample, productive Simpson clonality was calculated as the square root of Simpson's diversity index across productive rearrangements. TCRdb limited this immuneACCESS table to in-frame rearrangements with V and J called. A share of clones is missing; checked studies link under half to unresolved V genes, and the rest is unexplained. V, J and clone size reflect that table, while D and trimming were determined from the DNA. This sample is represented by about 190,000 clones; 80% to 90% of them were singletons. The ten largest clones take up 1.1% of the sample.

Collaborating institutions collected whole blood in K2EDTA tubes following their own protocols. For TCRbeta analysis, collaborators shipped samples as frozen whole blood, isolated PBMCs, or DNA extracted from either of those sample types. The CDR3, from cysteine to phenylalanine, totals 14 residues. Kept here is only the CDR3 DNA, which spans 42 bases and is read in frame from base 1. Trimming takes 5 bases off V and 5 bases off J; junction bases not matched to a gene: 5. From the germline V gene, CDR1 is MDHEN and CDR2 is SYDVKM. In this chain, TRBV28 is recombined with TRBJ1-5; TRBD1 agrees with 8 junctional bases. Material for sequencing was peripheral blood. The TCR originated in a young man with acute or convalescent COVID-19. The nucleotides are TGTGCCAGCAGTCTCGGACAGGGCGATCAGCCCCAGCATTTT. The encoded protein is CASSLGQGDQPQHF.